This T cell receptor beta chain appears in the sequencing data of a study of T cell changes during pregnancy in multiple sclerosis. Profiling relied on immunoSEQ multiplex PCR, and the TCRdb table lists in-frame clones only, not all of them. The table shows 70,000 to 100,000 clones, with roughly nine tenths occurring only once. The CDR3 totals 14 residues. The V gene lost 5 bases and the J gene lost 0 bases, with 11 bases spanning the gap. CDR1 MNHEY and CDR2 SMNVEV come from the germline V gene (reference sequence). This clone was detected a few times. Material: peripheral blood, obtained in the first trimester of pregnancy. The receptor comes from a female donor with multiple sclerosis, enrolled in a pregnancy study. V and J are TRBV27 and TRBJ2-7, with D perhaps matching TRBD1 (5 bases). The DNA for the CDR3 is TGTGCCAGCAGTCGGACAAGAACCTCCTACGAGCAGTACTTC. This sequence encodes CASSRTRTSYEQYF.